This T cell receptor beta chain is drawn from a study of blood T cell repertoires in COVID-19. Method: immunoSEQ multiplex PCR; TCRdb's copy keeps in-frame clones and lacks some. The sample gives over 300,000 clones, 80% to 90% of which show up once; under 2.5% is in the top ten. The CDR3 extends over 16 amino acids. Per the germline V gene, CDR1 is SNHLY and CDR2 is FYNNEI. Trimming cost V 6 bases and J 7 bases, with 24 bases left between them. Sequencing used PBMCs or T cells enriched from blood (not recorded which). The source is a man younger than 45 who had recovered from COVID-19. The gene calls are TRBV2 and TRBJ2-5; D is perhaps TRBD2 (7 bases). This CDR3 reads CASSIPTWGGEGTQYF. DNA of the CDR3: TGTGCCAGCAGCATACCTACTTGGGGGGGCGAAGGGACCCAGTACTTC.